This T cell receptor beta chain was identified during a study of shared clonotypes between healthy human individuals. The length of the CDR3 is 12 residues. Germline V gives CDR1 ENHRY, CDR2 SYGVKD. The V end lost 6 bases, the J end lost 1 base, and 7 bases lay between the germline ends. This table comes from immunoSEQ multiplex PCR, and its TCRdb copy is limited to in-frame clones, with some not included. This sample yields roughly 1.5 million clones, of which approximately 98% are seen a single time; roughly 0.45% belongs to the top ten. Comment on this clone: Other DNA sequences in this specimen translate into the identical CDR3.

The clonotype originates from a man aged 25-45 years in good health. The sequencing input was naive CD4+ T cells sorted from blood. The sample's subset: CD45RA+ positively selected. This chain uses TRBV10-3 with TRBJ2-7; possible D gene TRBD1, 6 bases. CDR3 nucleotides: TGTGCCATCAGACAGGGTTCCTACGAGCAGTACTTC. It is translated as CAIRQGSYEQYF.